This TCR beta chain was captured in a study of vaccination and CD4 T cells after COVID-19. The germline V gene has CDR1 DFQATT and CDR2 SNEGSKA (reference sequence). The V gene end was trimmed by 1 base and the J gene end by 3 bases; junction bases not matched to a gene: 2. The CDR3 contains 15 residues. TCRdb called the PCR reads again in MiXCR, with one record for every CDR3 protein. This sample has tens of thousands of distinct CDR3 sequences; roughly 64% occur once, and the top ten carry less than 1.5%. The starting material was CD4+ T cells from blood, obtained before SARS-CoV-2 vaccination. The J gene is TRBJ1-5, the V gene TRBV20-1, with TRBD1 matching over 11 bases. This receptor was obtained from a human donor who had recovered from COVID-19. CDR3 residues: CSARGTGGPNQPQHF. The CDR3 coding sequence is TGCAGTGCTAGAGGGACAGGGGGCCCCAATCAGCCCCAGCATTTT.